The clone carrying this T cell receptor (beta chain) was observed at least ten times. The data are from a study of response to subunit inactivated influenza vaccine. Via MiXCR, TCRdb re-called the RT-PCR reads, giving one row per CDR3 protein. The sample carries some 570,000 distinct CDR3 sequences, 10% to 12% recorded once. Trimming removed 1 base from V and 4 bases from J, with 20 bases in between. Germline V gene lookup returns CDR1 SGHRS and CDR2 YFSETQ. CDR3 size: 17 residues. These same records also appear under a second study, on T cells expressing NK-cell markers. This second study says: Researchers built TCR beta cDNA using 5'RACE template switching with UMIs. In a handful of donors, these clonotypes also led the CD3+CD56-NKG2C+ fraction.

The sample was PBMCs from blood, taken on the day of vaccination. The chain uses TRBV5-1 and TRBJ1-1; no clear D. This sequence was found in a man in his forties or fifties who received an inactivated influenza vaccine. CDR3 nucleotide sequence: TGCGCCAGCAGCTTGAGTCTTCGGTCTGCGCGGCCCACTGAAGCTTTCTTT. It codes for CASSLSLRSARPTEAFF. Full variable domain (rest looked up from reference TRBV5-1 and TRBJ1-1): KAGVTQTPRYLIKTRGQQVTLSCSPISGHRSVSWYQQTPGQGLQFLFEYFSETQRNKGNFPGRFSGRQFSNSRSEMNVSTLELGDSALYLCASSLSLRSARPTEAFFGQGTRLTVV.